This T cell receptor (beta chain) emerged from a study of cytomegalovirus exposure and HLA in healthy donors. Study-level results: With high specificity and sensitivity, the classifier reportedly diagnosed cytomegalovirus status. A few CMV-associated chains proved CMV antigen-specific in vitro.

The primer mix had 60 Vbeta and 13 Jbeta primers. Sequencing was performed with immunoSEQ multiplex PCR; in TCRdb, only in-frame clones are kept and a portion is missing. Of around 180,000 clones detected, 70% to 80% appear once; the ten largest clones hold 1.6%. Notes on this clone: The target antigen is unknown.

The V end was cut by 6 bases, the J end by 7 bases, with 7 bases between. CDR1 is SNHLY and CDR2 is FYNNEI in the germline V gene. The CDR3 is made up of 10 amino acids. The clonotype originates from a woman between 45 and 60 years old in good health and CMV-seronegative. The rearrangement links TRBV2 to TRBJ2-7, with D tentatively TRBD2 (5 bases). What was sequenced was PBMCs. In DNA, the CDR3 is TGTGCCAGCAGACGGGGTGAGCAGTACTTC. Amino acid sequence: CASRRGEQYF.